This record concerns one T cell receptor (beta chain) sequence. The sample originates from a study of T cell changes during pregnancy in multiple sclerosis. This CDR3 has 14 amino acids. With 2 bases clipped from V and 2 bases from J, the junction kept 0 bases outside the gene matches. The germline CDR1 and CDR2 sequences are SNHLY and FYNNEI. Clones were sequenced by immunoSEQ multiplex PCR, and TCRdb holds only the in-frame ones, with some missing. Of about 98,000 clones in the sample, about 91% were seen once. This rearrangement joins TRBV2 to TRBJ1-5; 7 positions agree with TRBD1. Sequenced material: peripheral blood, taken after pregnancy. The TCR sequence derives from a female donor in good health, enrolled as a control in a pregnancy study. This chain's CDR3 is CASSEQGGNQPQHF. The CDR3 bases are TGTGCCAGCAGTGAACAGGGGGGCAATCAGCCCCAGCATTTT.